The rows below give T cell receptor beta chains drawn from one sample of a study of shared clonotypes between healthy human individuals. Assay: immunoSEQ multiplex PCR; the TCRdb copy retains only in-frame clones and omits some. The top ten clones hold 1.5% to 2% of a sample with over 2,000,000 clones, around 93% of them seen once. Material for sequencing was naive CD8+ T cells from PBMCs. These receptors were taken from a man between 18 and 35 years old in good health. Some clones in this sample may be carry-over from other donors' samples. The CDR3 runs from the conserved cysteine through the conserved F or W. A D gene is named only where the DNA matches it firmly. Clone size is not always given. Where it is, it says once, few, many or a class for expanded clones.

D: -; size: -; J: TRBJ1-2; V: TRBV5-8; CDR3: CASSLPKRIYGGYTF; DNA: TGTGCCAGCAGCTTGCCTAAACGGATCTATGGTGGCTACACCTTC
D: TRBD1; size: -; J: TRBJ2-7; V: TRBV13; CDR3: CASSTPGQGAGEQYF; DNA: TGTGCCAGCAGCACACCGGGACAGGGGGCTGGAGAGCAGTACTTC
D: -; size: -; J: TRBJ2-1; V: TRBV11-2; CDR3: CASSWSPNEQFF; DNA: TGTGCCAGCAGCTGGTCGCCCAATGAGCAGTTCTTC
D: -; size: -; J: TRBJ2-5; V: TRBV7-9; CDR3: CASSSKGVQYQETQYF; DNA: TGTGCCAGCAGCTCCAAGGGTGTACAGTACCAAGAGACCCAGTACTTC
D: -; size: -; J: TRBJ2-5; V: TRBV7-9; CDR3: CASSLAGGLETQYF; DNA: TGTGCCAGCAGCTTAGCCGGGGGTTTAGAGACCCAGTACTTC
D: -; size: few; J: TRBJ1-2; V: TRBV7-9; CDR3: CASSVYPAYGYTF; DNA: TGTGCCAGCAGCGTTTATCCAGCCTATGGCTACACCTTC
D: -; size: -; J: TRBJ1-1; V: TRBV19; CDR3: CASGPRLDWNTEAFF; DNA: TGTGCCTCGGGCCCTAGGTTAGATTGGAACACTGAAGCTTTCTTT
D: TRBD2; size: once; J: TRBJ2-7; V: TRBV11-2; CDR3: CASSVLSGGTYEQYF; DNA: TGTGCCAGCAGCGTACTCAGCGGGGGGACCTACGAGCAGTACTTC
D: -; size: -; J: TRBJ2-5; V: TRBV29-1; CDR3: CSVVFRGEQYF; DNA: TGCAGCGTTGTTTTCCGAGGGGAGCAGTACTTC
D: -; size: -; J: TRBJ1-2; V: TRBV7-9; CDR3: CASNDLYGYTF; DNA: TGTGCCAGCAACGACCTCTATGGCTACACCTTC
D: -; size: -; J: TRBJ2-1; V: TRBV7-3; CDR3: CASRDPPYNEQFF; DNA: TGTGCCAGCCGGGACCCGCCCTACAATGAGCAGTTCTTC